These 21 T cell receptor beta chains were all obtained from the same sample, sequenced in a study of blood T cells in healthy people across ages. Primed by a sample-barcoded 5' primer and a J-beta primer mix, a second PCR proceeded for 7 to 11 cycles. Via MiXCR, TCRdb re-called the 5' RACE reads, giving one row per CDR3 protein. This sample has roughly 1,500,000 distinct CDR3 sequences; 42% occur once, and the top ten carry under 8%. Source material: blood. Every receptor here comes from a woman aged 18-29 years in good health.

This clonotype turned up a few times. The chain couples TRBV7-3 to TRBJ2-3; D remains ambiguous. The CDR3 has 13 residues. Trimming took 1 base from V and 8 from J, leaving 10 bases between them. From germline, CDR1 is SGHTA and CDR2 FQGTGA. CDR3 in amino acids: CASSLSPVATQYF. As DNA, the CDR3 is TGTGCCAGCAGCTTAAGTCCAGTGGCTACGCAGTATTTT.

As regards this clonotype: Germline is not matched at one junction end, which may reflect a read error. V is TRBV10-3 and J is TRBJ2-3; the match to TRBD2 covers 7 bases. Germline CDR1 is ENHRY and CDR2 is SYGVKD. There are 15 residues in the CDR3. In nucleotides, the CDR3 is TGTGCCATCAGTGAGTCGAAGCGGGGCACAGAGACGCAGTATTTT. It specifies CAISESKRGTETQYF.

This clonotype was counted ten times or more. This sequence joins TRBV7-9 and TRBJ1-2, with TRBD1 as a possible D gene (6 bases). In germline, CDR1 is SEHNR, CDR2 FQNEAQ (reference sequence). With 3 bases removed from V and 2 bases from J, the gap between germline ends came to 7 bases. This CDR3 region has 13 residues. The CDR3 loop reads CASSFTGNYGYTF. In DNA, the CDR3 is TGTGCCAGCAGCTTCACAGGGAACTATGGCTACACCTTC.

For this clonotype: Sequence at one end of the junction differs from germline and may be a read error. The chain carries TRBV24-1 and TRBJ1-1; 11 nucleotides match TRBD1. The CDR3 spans 13 residues. CDR1 and CDR2 from the germline V gene are KGHDR and SFDVKD. This chain's CDR3 is CTTRGQGGTEAFF. The CDR3 DNA follows: TGTACCACCAGGGGACAGGGGGGCACTGAAGCTTTCTTT.

The genes are TRBV20-1 and TRBJ2-5; 13 nucleotides line up with TRBD2. With V trimmed by 3 bases and J by 7 bases, 20 bases remained unmatched. The CDR3 runs 19 residues. Germline V CDR1 and CDR2: DFQATT, SNEGSKA (reference sequence). The CDR3 sequence: CSARDGGGLAGSSVGTQYF. The CDR3 bases are TGCAGTGCTAGGGACGGCGGGGGACTAGCGGGGTCATCGGTCGGGACCCAGTACTTC.

The chain is built from TRBV6-1 and TRBJ2-3, with D perhaps matching TRBD1 or TRBD2 (5 bases each). CDR1 is MNHNS, CDR2 SASEGT, per germline. Trimming removed 2 bases at V and 1 base at J, with 13 bases between. The CDR3 has 16 residues. The CDR3 DNA reads as TGTGCCAGCAGTGAACAGACGGGGCTTGGCACAGATACGCAGTATTTT. Its protein is CASSEQTGLGTDTQYF.

The rearrangement uses TRBV7-6 and TRBJ2-1; 7 bases agree with TRBD2. The CDR3 spans 17 residues. V dropped 1 base and J dropped 3; count of bases not matched to a gene: 9. The germline gives CDR1 SGHVS, CDR2 FNYEAQ. Here the CDR3 reads CASSLGSGLAGYNEQFF. DNA for the CDR3: TGTGCCAGCAGCTTAGGTAGTGGATTAGCGGGCTACAATGAGCAGTTCTTC.

This clonotype appeared once. The V gene is TRBV20-1, the J gene TRBJ2-1, with TRBD1 matching over 10 bases. This CDR3 contains 16 residues. Germline V gene sequence: CDR1 DFQATT, CDR2 SNEGSKA (reference sequence). The V and J ends lost 1 base and 5 bases, in that order; junction bases with no gene match: 8. DNA for the CDR3: TGCAGTGCTAGAGGGTTTGCCGGGACAGGGGACAATGAGCAGTTCTTC. Amino acids: CSARGFAGTGDNEQFF.

Points on this clonotype: Its ends do not fully match the called genes, so a read error is possible. This chain connects TRBV4-1 to TRBJ1-2, with D hard to call. The CDR3 spans 15 residues. CDR1 and CDR2 (germline): MGHRA, YSYEKL. CDR3 region: CTSSQGPGSNYGYTF. The CDR3 DNA follows: TGCACCAGCAGCCAAGGTCCGGGGTCGAACTATGGCTACACCTTC.

In its sample, this clonotype was seen a few times. The CDR3 coding sequence is TGCGCCAGCAGTATTACTCCGGGGGCGGATCAGCCCCAGCATTTT. Translated: CASSITPGADQPQHF. J is TRBJ1-5 and V is TRBV5-1; D is perhaps TRBD1 (6 bases). Looked up from germline, CDR1 is SGHRS and CDR2 is YFSETQ. Trimming removed 5 bases from V and 5 bases from J, with 17 bases in between. The length of the CDR3 is 15 residues.

CDR3 protein: CASNPGAGNSPLHF. The CDR3 nucleotides are TGTGCCAGCAACCCCGGGGCAGGTAATTCACCCCTCCACTTT. The gene calls are TRBV2 and TRBJ1-6, with a possible D match to TRBD1 (5 bases). Trimming cost V 7 bases and J 6 bases, with 13 bases left between them. Germline CDR1 is SNHLY and CDR2 is FYNNEI. This CDR3 contains 14 residues.

The chain combines TRBV20-1 with TRBJ2-7, with unresolved D. The CDR3 is 12 residues long. CDR1 and CDR2 from the germline V gene are DFQATT and SNEGSKA (reference sequence). Trimming pared 1 base from V and 4 bases from J, leaving 8 bases between. The CDR3 region is CSARGERYEQYF. CDR3 sequence (DNA): TGCAGTGCTAGAGGGGAAAGATACGAGCAGTACTTC.

The chain recombines TRBV5-5 with TRBJ2-3, with 7 positions matching TRBD2. Trimming at V came to 0 bases and at J to 0 bases, leaving 13 bases not matched to a gene. The germline gives CDR1 SGHKS, CDR2 YYEKEE (reference sequence). The length of the CDR3 is 19 residues. The CDR3 spells CASSLEGLAERSSTDTQYF. Here the CDR3 DNA reads TGTGCCAGCAGCTTGGAAGGGCTAGCGGAACGCTCTAGCACAGATACGCAGTATTTT.

The chain is built from TRBV11-2 and TRBJ2-1; no clear D gene. The CDR3 has 15 amino acids. CDR1 is SGHAT and CDR2 is FQNNGV in the germline V gene. The V end lost 5 bases, the J end lost 6 bases, and 17 bases lay between the germline ends. The CDR3 nucleotides read TGTGCCAGCAGCCGAACGGGCCAGGATTCCAATGAGCAGTTCTTC. Amino acid sequence: CASSRTGQDSNEQFF.

There are a few counts of this clonotype. This chain joins TRBV7-9 and TRBJ2-1, with 11 bases that match TRBD2. J lost 4 bases, V lost 4 bases, and 9 bases had no gene match. CDR1 is SEHNR, CDR2 FQNEAQ, per germline (reference sequence). The CDR3 spans 17 residues. The CDR3 here is CASSSYRLAGTYNEQFF. In DNA, the CDR3 is TGTGCCAGCAGCTCCTACAGACTAGCGGGGACTTACAATGAGCAGTTCTTC. The variable domain in full, completed from reference TRBV7-9 and TRBJ2-1, reads DTGVSQNPRHKITKRGQNVTFRCDPISEHNRLYWYRQTLGQGPEFLTYFQNEAQLEKSRLLSDRFSAERPKGSFSTLEIQRTEQGDSAMYLCASSSYRLAGTYNEQFFGPGTRLTVL.

This clonotype was counted only a few times. The chain carries TRBV11-2 and TRBJ2-5; D is possibly TRBD1 (5 bases). Germline V CDR1 and CDR2: SGHAT, FQNNGV. The CDR3 has 15 amino acids. V was shortened by 5 bases and J by 0 bases, with 13 bases between the two germline ends. The CDR3 is CASSHSRGYQETQYF. The CDR3 DNA follows: TGTGCCAGCAGCCATAGTAGGGGATACCAAGAGACCCAGTACTTC.

This chain uses TRBV28 with TRBJ2-3; D remains unclear. V gave up 6 bases and J gave up 5 bases, with 18 bases separating them. The CDR3 is 15 residues long. The germline V gene encodes CDR1 MDHEN and CDR2 SYDVKM. The CDR3, as DNA: TGTGCCAGCAGACCCCTCTTCAGGCCCCAAGATACGCAGTATTTT. This sequence encodes CASRPLFRPQDTQYF. Complete variable domain (other parts from reference TRBV28 and TRBJ2-3): DVKVTQSSRYLVKRTGEKVFLECVQDMDHENMFWYRQDPGLGLRLIYFSYDVKMKEKGDIPEGYSVSREKKERFSLILESASTNQTSMYLCASRPLFRPQDTQYFGPGTRLTVL.

This clonotype showed up just a few times. The V and J genes are TRBV14 and TRBJ2-7; 8 bases are shared with TRBD2. Per the germline V gene, CDR1 is SGHDN and CDR2 is FVKESK. The CDR3 consists of 14 residues. With 6 bases clipped from V and 0 bases from J, the junction kept 4 bases outside the gene matches. CDR3 nucleotides: TGTGCCAGCAGGCCTAGCGGGCACTCCTACGAGCAGTACTTC. It yields the protein CASRPSGHSYEQYF.

This clonotype appeared once. The chain is built from TRBV14 and TRBJ2-5; D unresolved. The CDR3 is 14 residues long. Germline values: CDR1 SGHDN, CDR2 FVKESK. Trimming shortened V by 4 bases and J by 2 bases, and 11 bases separated the two germline ends. The CDR3 sequence is CASSRVAGQETQYF. The CDR3 DNA reads as TGTGCCAGCAGCCGAGTAGCAGGTCAAGAGACCCAGTACTTC.

V is TRBV13 and J is TRBJ1-6, with 9 positions matching TRBD1. Germline values: CDR1 PRHDT, CDR2 FYEKMQ (reference sequence). The CDR3 contains 22 residues. V gave up 5 bases and J gave up 0 bases; unmatched junction bases: 20. CDR3 residues: CASSPRDRAALVLSSYNSPLHF. The CDR3, as DNA: TGTGCCAGCAGCCCCCGGGACAGGGCAGCCCTGGTCCTGAGCTCCTATAATTCACCCCTCCACTTT.

The V call is TRBV6-5, the J call TRBJ2-3; D unresolved. The germline V gene encodes CDR1 MNHEY and CDR2 SVGAGI. V was shortened by 8 bases and J by 0 bases, with 9 bases between the two germline ends. The CDR3 length is 13 residues. The CDR3 coding sequence is TGTGCCAGCCGAGAAGACAGCACAGATACGCAGTATTTT. It specifies CASREDSTDTQYF.